This T cell receptor beta chain is from a study of T cell responses to AZD1222 COVID-19 vaccine. For the study at large: Pooling of second doses given at about 4 or about 12 weeks was done.

Clones were sequenced by immunoSEQ multiplex PCR, and TCRdb holds only the in-frame ones, with some missing. The sample holds around 79,000 clones; about 90% are singletons and the top ten take approximately 1.6%. About this clone itself: Its target is unknown.

Whole-study findings and limits: An increase in Spike-specific TCR breadth and depth was observed after two AZD1222 doses. Donors skewed white British and female; clonal diversity was possibly underestimated.

Germline values: CDR1 MNHEY, CDR2 SVGEGT. V was shortened by 8 bases and J by 9 bases, with 14 bases between the two germline ends. CDR3 length: 13 residues. Here the sequenced sample was peripheral blood, taken on day 0 of AZD1222 vaccination. The TCR comes from an adult in good health. V and J are TRBV6-2 or TRBV6-3 and TRBJ1-6; a weak D match, TRBD1 (5 bases). CDR3 coding DNA: TGTGCCAGCCGCCCAGGGATGACTTCACCCCTCCACTTT. Translation gives CASRPGMTSPLHF.